This T cell receptor (beta chain) was observed in a study of blood T cell repertoires in COVID-19. Libraries were prepared by immunoSEQ multiplex PCR; TCRdb keeps only in-frame clonotypes and omits some of them. The data contain 490,000 or so clones, roughly 90% of them singletons. The CDR3 extends over 13 amino acids. CDR1 and CDR2 from the germline V gene are SGHNT and YENEEA. The V end was cut by 1 base, the J end by 6 bases, with 6 bases between. The source is a woman in her 40s who had recovered from COVID-19. V usage is TRBV11-3 and J usage is TRBJ2-2, with no clear D. Sequencing was carried out using PBMCs or T cells enriched from blood (not recorded which). The CDR3 sequence is CASSLGYSGELFF. The CDR3 coding sequence is TGTGCCAGCAGCTTAGGCTATTCCGGGGAGCTGTTTTTT.